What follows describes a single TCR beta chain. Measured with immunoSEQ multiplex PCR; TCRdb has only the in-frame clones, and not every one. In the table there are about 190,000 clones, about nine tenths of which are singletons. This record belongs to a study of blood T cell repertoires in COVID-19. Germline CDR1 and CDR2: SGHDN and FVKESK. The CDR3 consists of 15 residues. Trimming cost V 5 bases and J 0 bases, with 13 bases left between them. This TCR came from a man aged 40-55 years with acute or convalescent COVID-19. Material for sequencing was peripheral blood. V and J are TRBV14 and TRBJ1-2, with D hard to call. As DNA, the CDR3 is TGTGCCAGCAGCACCCGGACGGGAGCTAACTATGGCTACACCTTC. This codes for CASSTRTGANYGYTF. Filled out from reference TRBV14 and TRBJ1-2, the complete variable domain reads EAGVTQFPSHSVIEKGQTVTLRCDPISGHDNLYWYRRVMGKEIKFLLHFVKESKQDESGMPNNRFLAERTGGTYSTLKVQPAELEDSGVYFCASSTRTGANYGYTFGSGTRLTVV.